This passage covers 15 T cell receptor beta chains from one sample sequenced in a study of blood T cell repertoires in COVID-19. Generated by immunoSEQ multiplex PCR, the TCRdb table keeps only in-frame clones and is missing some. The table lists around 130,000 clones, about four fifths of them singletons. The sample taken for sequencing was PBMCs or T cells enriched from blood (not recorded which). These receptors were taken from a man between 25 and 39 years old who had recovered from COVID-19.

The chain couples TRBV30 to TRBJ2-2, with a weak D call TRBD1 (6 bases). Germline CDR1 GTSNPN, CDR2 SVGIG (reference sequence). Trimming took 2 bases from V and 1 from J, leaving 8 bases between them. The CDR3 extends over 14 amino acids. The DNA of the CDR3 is TGTGCCTGGAGTCGCAGGGGGAACACCGGGGAGCTGTTTTTT. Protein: CAWSRRGNTGELFF.

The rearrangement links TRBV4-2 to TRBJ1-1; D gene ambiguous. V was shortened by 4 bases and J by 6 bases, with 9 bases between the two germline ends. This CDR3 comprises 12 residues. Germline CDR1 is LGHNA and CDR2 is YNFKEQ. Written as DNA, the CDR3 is TGTGCCAGCAGCCGAGTCGGAGCTGAAGCTTTCTTT. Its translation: CASSRVGAEAFF.

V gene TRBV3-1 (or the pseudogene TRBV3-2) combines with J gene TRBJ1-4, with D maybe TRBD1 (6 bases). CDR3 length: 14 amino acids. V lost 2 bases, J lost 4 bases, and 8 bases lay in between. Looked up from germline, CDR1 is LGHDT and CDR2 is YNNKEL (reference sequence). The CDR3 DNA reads TGTGCCAGCAGCCAACGGACAGATAATGAAAAACTGTTTTTT. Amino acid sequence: CASSQRTDNEKLFF.

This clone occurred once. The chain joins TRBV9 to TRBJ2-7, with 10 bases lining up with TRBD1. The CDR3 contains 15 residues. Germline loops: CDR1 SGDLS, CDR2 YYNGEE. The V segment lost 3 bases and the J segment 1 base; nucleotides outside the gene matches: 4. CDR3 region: CASSADRGRSYEQYV. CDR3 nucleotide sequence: TGTGCCAGCAGCGCCGACAGGGGGCGATCCTACGAGCAGTACGTC.

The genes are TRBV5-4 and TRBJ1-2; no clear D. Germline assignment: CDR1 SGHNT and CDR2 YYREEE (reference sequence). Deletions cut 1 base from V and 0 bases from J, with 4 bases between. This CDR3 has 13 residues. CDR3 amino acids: CASSLWPNYGYTF. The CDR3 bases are TGTGCCAGCAGCTTGTGGCCTAACTATGGCTACACCTTC.

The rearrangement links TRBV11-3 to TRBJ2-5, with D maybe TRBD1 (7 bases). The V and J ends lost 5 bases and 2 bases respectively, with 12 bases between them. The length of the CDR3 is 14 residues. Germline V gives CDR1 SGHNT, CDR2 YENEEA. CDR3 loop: CASSAGQRQETQYF. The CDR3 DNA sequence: TGTGCCAGCAGCGCGGGACAGCGGCAAGAGACCCAGTACTTC.

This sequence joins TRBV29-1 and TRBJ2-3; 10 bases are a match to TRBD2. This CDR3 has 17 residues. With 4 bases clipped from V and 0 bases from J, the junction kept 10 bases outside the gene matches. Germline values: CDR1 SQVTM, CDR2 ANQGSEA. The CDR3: CSVARASGGLSTDTQYF. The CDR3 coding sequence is TGCAGCGTTGCGAGGGCTAGCGGGGGCCTGAGCACAGATACGCAGTATTTT.

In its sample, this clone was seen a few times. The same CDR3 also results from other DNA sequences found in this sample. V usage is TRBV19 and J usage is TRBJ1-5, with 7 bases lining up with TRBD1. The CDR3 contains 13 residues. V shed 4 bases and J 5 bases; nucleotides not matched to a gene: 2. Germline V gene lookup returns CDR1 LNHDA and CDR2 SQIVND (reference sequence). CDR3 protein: CASSTTGDQPQHF. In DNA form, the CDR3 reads TGTGCCAGTAGTACAACAGGGGATCAGCCCCAGCATTTT.

This chain's CDR3 is CASSLSSANNEQFF. CDR3 coding DNA: TGTGCCAGCAGCTTAAGTAGTGCAAACAATGAGCAGTTCTTC. The chain combines TRBV7-9 with TRBJ2-1; D is undetermined. The germline V gene encodes CDR1 SEHNR and CDR2 FQNEAQ (reference sequence). Trimming left V 2 bases short and J 5 bases short, with 10 bases between. This CDR3 is built from 14 residues. The full variable domain, completed using reference TRBV7-9 and TRBJ2-1, is DTGVSQNPRHKITKRGQNVTFRCDPISEHNRLYWYRQTLGQGPEFLTYFQNEAQLEKSRLLSDRFSAERPKGSFSTLEIQRTEQGDSAMYLCASSLSSANNEQFFGPGTRLTVL.

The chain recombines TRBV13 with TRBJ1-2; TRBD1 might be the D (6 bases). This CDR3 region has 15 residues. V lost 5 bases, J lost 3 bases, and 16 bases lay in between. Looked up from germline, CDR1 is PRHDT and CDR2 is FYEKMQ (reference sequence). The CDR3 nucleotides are TGTGCCAGCAGCCTACAGGGTCCCTCCGACTATGGCTACACCTTC. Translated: CASSLQGPSDYGYTF. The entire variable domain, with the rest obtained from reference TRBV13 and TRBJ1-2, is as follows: AAGVIQSPRHLIKEKRETATLKCYPIPRHDTVYWYQQGPGQDPQFLISFYEKMQSDKGSIPDRFSAQQFSDYHSELNMSSLELGDSALYFCASSLQGPSDYGYTFGSGTRLTVV.

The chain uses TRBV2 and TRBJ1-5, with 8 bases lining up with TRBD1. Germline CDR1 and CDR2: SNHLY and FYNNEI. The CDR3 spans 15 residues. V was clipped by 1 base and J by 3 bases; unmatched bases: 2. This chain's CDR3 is CASSEEGQDNQPQHF. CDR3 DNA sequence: TGTGCCAGCAGTGAAGAGGGACAGGACAATCAGCCCCAGCATTTT.

The CDR3 DNA is TGTGCCAGCAGTGACCCACATAGCAATCAGCCCCAGCATTTT. It codes for CASSDPHSNQPQHF. The V and J genes are TRBV2 and TRBJ1-5; D not certain. The germline V gene encodes CDR1 SNHLY and CDR2 FYNNEI. The V and J ends lost 3 bases and 0 bases respectively, with 6 bases between them. The CDR3 totals 14 residues.

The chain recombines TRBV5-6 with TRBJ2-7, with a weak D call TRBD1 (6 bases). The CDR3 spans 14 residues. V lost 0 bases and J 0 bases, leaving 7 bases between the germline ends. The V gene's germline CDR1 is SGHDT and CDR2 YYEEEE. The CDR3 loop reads CASSLGTVSYEQYV. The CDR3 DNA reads TGTGCCAGCAGCTTGGGGACAGTCTCCTACGAGCAGTACGTC.

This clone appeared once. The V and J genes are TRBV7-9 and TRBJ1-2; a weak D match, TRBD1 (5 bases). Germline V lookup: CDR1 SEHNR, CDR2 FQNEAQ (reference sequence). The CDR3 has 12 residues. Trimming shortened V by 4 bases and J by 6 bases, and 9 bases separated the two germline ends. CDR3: CASSSQGDGYTF. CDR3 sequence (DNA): TGTGCCAGCAGCTCCCAGGGCGATGGCTACACCTTC.

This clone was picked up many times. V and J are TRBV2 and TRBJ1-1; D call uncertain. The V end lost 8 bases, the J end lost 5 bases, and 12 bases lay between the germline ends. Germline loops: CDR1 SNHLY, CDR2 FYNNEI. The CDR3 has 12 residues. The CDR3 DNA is TGTGCCAGCGGTTGGGCCGTAACTGAAGCTTTCTTT. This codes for CASGWAVTEAFF.